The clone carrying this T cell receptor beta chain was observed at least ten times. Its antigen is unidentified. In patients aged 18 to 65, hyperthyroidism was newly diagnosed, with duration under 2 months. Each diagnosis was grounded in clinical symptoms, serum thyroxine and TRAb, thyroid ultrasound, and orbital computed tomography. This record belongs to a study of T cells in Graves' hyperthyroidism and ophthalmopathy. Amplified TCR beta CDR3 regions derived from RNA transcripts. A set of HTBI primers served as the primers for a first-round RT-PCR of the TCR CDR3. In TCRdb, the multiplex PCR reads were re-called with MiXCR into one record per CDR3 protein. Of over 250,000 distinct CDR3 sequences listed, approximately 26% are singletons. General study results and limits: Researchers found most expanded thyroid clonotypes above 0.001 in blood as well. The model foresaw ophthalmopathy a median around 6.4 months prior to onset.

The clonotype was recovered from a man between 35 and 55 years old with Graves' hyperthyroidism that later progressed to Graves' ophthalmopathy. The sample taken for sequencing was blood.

Written as DNA, the CDR3 is TGCAGTGCTAGGAAAGCGGGGCGCTCCTACGAGCAGTACTTC. It encodes CSARKAGRSYEQYF. The chain combines TRBV20-1 with TRBJ2-7, with 7 bases aligning to TRBD2. The CDR3 extends over 14 amino acids. CDR1 is DFQATT, CDR2 SNEGSKA, per germline (reference sequence). The V and J ends lost 3 bases and 0 bases, in that order; junction bases with no gene match: 5.